Each of the 8 T cell receptor beta chains below was sequenced from the same sample in a study of blood T cell repertoires in COVID-19. Using immunoSEQ multiplex PCR, the repertoire was profiled, and TCRdb retains in-frame clones only, with some absent. The sample lists around 100,000 clones, roughly 85% occurring once. Sequences were obtained from peripheral blood. The receptors originated from a woman aged 70-85 years with acute or convalescent COVID-19.

There are a few counts of this clone. V is TRBV7-2 and J is TRBJ1-5; 8 bases align to TRBD1. Germline trimming cut 6 bases from V and 3 bases from J; bases unmatched to any gene: 7. Per the germline V gene, CDR1 is SGHTA and CDR2 is FQGNSA. The CDR3 extends over 15 amino acids. The CDR3 DNA is TGTGCCAGCAGTCCGACAGGGGTCAACAATCAGCCCCAGCATTTT. It yields the protein CASSPTGVNNQPQHF.

V and J are TRBV19 and TRBJ1-4, with 11 nucleotides matching TRBD1. Germline CDR1 reads LNHDA; CDR2 reads SQIVND (reference sequence). The CDR3 contains 15 residues. Trimming removed 6 bases from V and 7 bases from J; junction bases left unmatched: 7. This CDR3 reads CASSPGQGGVEKLFF. DNA for the CDR3: TGTGCCAGTAGCCCGGGACAGGGGGGAGTTGAAAAACTGTTTTTT.

The rearrangement links TRBV5-1 to TRBJ1-4; 8 bases are a match to TRBD1. The CDR3 covers 15 residues. Trimming removed 4 bases from V and 7 bases from J; junction bases left unmatched: 9. The germline V gene encodes CDR1 SGHRS and CDR2 YFSETQ. The CDR3 loop is CASSLSGGLGEKLFF. The CDR3 nucleotides read TGCGCCAGCAGCCTATCAGGGGGCTTGGGTGAAAAACTGTTTTTT.

This chain links TRBV7-6 with TRBJ2-7, with 9 bases identical to TRBD1. V dropped 2 bases and J dropped 5; count of bases not matched to a gene: 4. The CDR3 sequence is 14 residues long. Germline CDR1 is SGHVS and CDR2 is FNYEAQ. DNA for the CDR3: TGTGCCAGCAGCTTAAGAACAGGGGGCAACGAGCAGTACTTC. Translated, it gives CASSLRTGGNEQYF.

V usage is TRBV5-6 and J usage is TRBJ2-6, with 8 nucleotides matching TRBD1. Germline CDR1 SGHDT, CDR2 YYEEEE. V was pared by 0 bases and J by 0 bases, with 5 bases of the junction left unmatched. This CDR3 contains 18 residues. The CDR3: CASSLDGQGFSGANVLTF. Written as DNA, the CDR3 is TGTGCCAGCAGCTTGGATGGACAGGGATTCTCTGGGGCCAACGTCCTGACTTTC.

The rearrangement uses TRBV5-1 and TRBJ2-5; D is ambiguous. The germline V gene has CDR1 SGHRS and CDR2 YFSETQ. The CDR3 spans 13 residues. Trimming removed 1 base at V and 3 bases at J, with 7 bases between. The DNA for the CDR3 is TGCGCCAGCAGCTTGCTTACAGAAGAGACCCAGTACTTC. Protein: CASSLLTEETQYF.

V gene TRBV6-4 combines with J gene TRBJ1-4; 7 positions agree with TRBD1. The CDR3 length is 14 residues. The V gene end was trimmed by 0 bases and the J gene end by 7 bases; junction bases not matched to a gene: 2. Germline CDR1 and CDR2: MRHNA and SNTAGT. The CDR3 loop reads CASSDSWDSEKLFF. In DNA form, the CDR3 reads TGTGCCAGCAGTGACTCTTGGGACAGTGAAAAACTGTTTTTT.

The table lists this clone with a few counts. The V gene is TRBV9, the J gene TRBJ2-1, with D possibly TRBD1 on 6 matching bases. Germline lookup yields CDR1 SGDLS and CDR2 YYNGEE. The CDR3 runs to 15 residues. The germline V and J ends were trimmed by 2 bases and 6 bases, with 15 bases remaining between them. CDR3 DNA sequence: TGTGCCAGCAGCGTCACAGGGAGCTCCCTCAATGAGCAGTTCTTC. This sequence encodes CASSVTGSSLNEQFF.